These 13 T cell receptor beta chains originate from one sample sequenced in a study of blood T cell repertoires in COVID-19. Some clones are missing from TCRdb's copy, which holds only in-frame ones; the method was immunoSEQ multiplex PCR. The data show about 350,000 clones, about 90% seen once. Sequencing used PBMCs or T cells enriched from blood (not recorded which). The receptors here all came from a woman aged 30 to 39 who had been exposed to COVID-19.

The chain has TRBV11-2 and TRBJ2-3; 10 positions match TRBD2. The CDR3 totals 17 residues. Germline CDR1 SGHAT, CDR2 FQNNGV. V gave up 5 bases and J gave up 1 base; unmatched junction bases: 9. CDR3 coding DNA: TGTGCCAGCAGCCTACTCACCGGGACTAGCGGCACAGATACGCAGTATTTT. Translating it yields CASSLLTGTSGTDTQYF.

The chain uses TRBV7-9 and TRBJ2-7; D gene unclear. V was clipped by 1 base and J by 3 bases, with 7 bases between them. This CDR3 comprises 13 residues. CDR1 is SEHNR and CDR2 is FQNEAQ in the germline V gene (reference sequence). The CDR3 DNA sequence: TGTGCCAGCAGCTTAGTGGCAGACTACGAGCAGTACTTC. Amino acid sequence: CASSLVADYEQYF. Full variable domain (remainder filled in from reference TRBV7-9 and TRBJ2-7): DTGVSQNPRHKITKRGQNVTFRCDPISEHNRLYWYRQTLGQGPEFLTYFQNEAQLEKSRLLSDRFSAERPKGSFSTLEIQRTEQGDSAMYLCASSLVADYEQYFGPGTRLTVT.

The gene calls are TRBV30 and TRBJ2-3, with a weak D call TRBD1 (7 bases). Trimming took 0 bases from V and 3 from J, leaving 13 bases between them. The CDR3 spans 15 residues. Germline-derived CDR1 and CDR2 are GTSNPN and SVGIG (reference sequence). The chain's CDR3 is CAWSVRSGGTDTQYF. The CDR3 DNA is TGTGCCTGGAGTGTACGGTCAGGGGGGACAGATACGCAGTATTTT.

The chain is built from TRBV11-3 and TRBJ1-6; no reliable D call. Germline-derived CDR1 and CDR2 are SGHNT and YENEEA. Trimming left V 2 bases short and J 4 bases short, with 9 bases between. This CDR3 is 15 amino acids long. CDR3 in DNA: TGTGCCAGCAGCTTATACCCCGGGTATAATTCACCCCTCCACTTT. This sequence encodes CASSLYPGYNSPLHF.

The V call is TRBV3-1 (or the pseudogene TRBV3-2), the J call TRBJ2-7; D may be TRBD2 (6 bases). Germline CDR1 and CDR2: LGHDT and YNNKEL (reference sequence). V lost 8 bases, J lost 0 bases, and 14 bases lay in between. CDR3 length: 14 amino acids. As DNA, the CDR3 is TGTGCCAGCCGCGGGGCGGGGAGCTCCTACGAGCAGTACTTC. It specifies CASRGAGSSYEQYF.

As DNA, the CDR3 is TGCGCCAGCAACACAGGGGGTTCGTACGAGCAGTACTTC. Amino acid sequence: CASNTGGSYEQYF. This chain joins TRBV5-1 and TRBJ2-7, with TRBD1 matching 8 bases. CDR3 size: 13 residues. Germline values: CDR1 SGHRS, CDR2 YFSETQ. J gave up 4 bases and V 6 bases, and 6 bases lay outside the gene matches.

V usage is TRBV7-9 and J usage is TRBJ2-3; 7 nucleotides line up with TRBD1. From germline, CDR1 is SEHNR and CDR2 FQNEAQ (reference sequence). CDR3 length equals 17 residues. V gave up 2 bases and J gave up 1 base; unmatched junction bases: 9. The CDR3: CASSLTGAQWGTDTQYF. The CDR3 DNA follows: TGTGCCAGCAGCTTAACAGGGGCCCAGTGGGGCACAGATACGCAGTATTTT.

V and J are TRBV4-1 and TRBJ2-5; no firm D call. Germline lookup yields CDR1 MGHRA and CDR2 YSYEKL. V shed 0 bases and J shed 6 bases, with 14 bases lying between them. The CDR3 consists of 15 residues. As DNA, the CDR3 is TGCGCCAGCAGCCAAGATCATCCAGTCGTCCAGACCCAGTACTTC. Protein sequence: CASSQDHPVVQTQYF.

CDR3 sequence (DNA): TGTGCCAGCAGCTTGACTGAGGGGGCAGATACGCAGTATTTT. Translation: CASSLTEGADTQYF. The rearrangement joins TRBV7-9 to TRBJ2-3, with D possibly matching TRBD1 (6 bases). Trimming cost V 3 bases and J 4 bases, with 11 bases left between them. The germline gives CDR1 SEHNR, CDR2 FQNEAQ (reference sequence). The CDR3 has 14 residues.

J is TRBJ1-5 and V is TRBV7-2, with D unresolved. The CDR3 covers 12 residues. V gave up 4 bases and J gave up 4 bases, with 5 bases separating them. Germline V gives CDR1 SGHTA, CDR2 FQGNSA. The CDR3, as DNA: TGTGCCAGCAGCTCCCAGAATCAGCCCCAGCATTTT. Its protein product is CASSSQNQPQHF.

The chain uses TRBV3-1 (or the pseudogene TRBV3-2) and TRBJ1-2; 7 nucleotides align to TRBD1. Per the germline V gene, CDR1 is LGHDT and CDR2 is YNNKEL (reference sequence). V trimming: 4 bases; J trimming: 6 bases; junction bases outside the gene matches: 11. This CDR3 spans 15 amino acids. The CDR3 sequence is CASSRKRGPGDGYTF. The CDR3 DNA reads TGTGCCAGCAGCCGGAAAAGGGGGCCAGGGGATGGCTACACCTTC.

J is TRBJ2-7 and V is TRBV27; D perhaps matches TRBD2 (5 bases). The CDR3 extends over 15 amino acids. Germline lookup yields CDR1 MNHEY and CDR2 SMNVEV (reference sequence). The V end lost 1 base, the J end lost 0 bases, and 10 bases lay between the germline ends. CDR3 amino acids: CASSLLSGFSYEQYF. Written as DNA, the CDR3 is TGTGCCAGCAGTTTATTAAGCGGCTTCTCCTACGAGCAGTACTTC.

This chain connects TRBV28 to TRBJ2-7; 9 bases align to TRBD1. The CDR3 consists of 16 residues. Germline values: CDR1 MDHEN, CDR2 SYDVKM. J lost 5 bases, V lost 2 bases, and 10 bases had no gene match. CDR3 amino acids: CASSLEFGTGSNEQYF. CDR3 sequence (DNA): TGTGCCAGCAGTTTAGAATTCGGGACAGGGAGTAACGAGCAGTACTTC.